This T cell receptor beta chain is drawn from a study of blood T cell repertoires in COVID-19. Study-level information: Collection of acute and convalescent COVID-19 samples took place in the United States, Italy and Spain. PBMCs, B-cell-depleted T cells, or T cells provided the cDNA or gDNA that made up the material.

How the authors handled the data: Amplification from reference gene primers served as the basis for estimated nucleated cell counts. Method: immunoSEQ multiplex PCR; TCRdb's copy keeps in-frame clones and lacks some. Clone size and V and J calls were adopted from that table, with D and trimming inferred from the DNA. There are around 300,000 clones in the sample; about 85% occur only once, and 10% to 15% lies in the top ten. Germline trimming cut 10 bases from V and 7 bases from J; bases unmatched to any gene: 12. Germline lookup yields CDR1 LNHDA and CDR2 SQIVND (reference sequence). The CDR3 sequence is 14 residues long.

The TCR originated in a human donor in a cohort sampled during active COVID-19. The specimen sequenced was peripheral blood. The V gene is TRBV19, the J gene TRBJ2-1; TRBD2 matches at 8 bases. DNA for the CDR3: TGTGCCACCGACCCCCCGGGACTAGGGAATGAGCAGTTCTTC. Encoded protein: CATDPPGLGNEQFF. Combining the CDR3 with reference TRBV19 and TRBJ2-1 gives the whole variable domain DGGITQSPKYLFRKEGQNVTLSCEQNLNHDAMYWYRQDPGQGLRLIYYSQIVNDFQKGDIAEGYSVSREKKESFPLTVTSAQKNPTAFYLCATDPPGLGNEQFFGPGTRLTVL.